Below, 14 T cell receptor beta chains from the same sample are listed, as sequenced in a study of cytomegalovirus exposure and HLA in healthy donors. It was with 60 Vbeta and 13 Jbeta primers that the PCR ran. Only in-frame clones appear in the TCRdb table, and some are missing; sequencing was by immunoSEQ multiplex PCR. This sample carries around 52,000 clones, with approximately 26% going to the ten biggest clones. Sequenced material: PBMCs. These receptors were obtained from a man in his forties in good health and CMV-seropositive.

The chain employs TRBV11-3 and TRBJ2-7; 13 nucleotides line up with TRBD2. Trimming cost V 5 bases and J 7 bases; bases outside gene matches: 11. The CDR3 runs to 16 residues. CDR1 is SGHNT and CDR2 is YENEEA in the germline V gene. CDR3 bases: TGTGCCAGCAGCCCCGGCAGGACTAGCGGGAGTGATGAGCAGTACTTC. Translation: CASSPGRTSGSDEQYF.

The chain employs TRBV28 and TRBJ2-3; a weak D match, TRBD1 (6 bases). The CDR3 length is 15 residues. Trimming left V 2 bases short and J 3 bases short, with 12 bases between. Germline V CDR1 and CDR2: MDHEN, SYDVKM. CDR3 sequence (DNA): TGTGCCAGCAGTTTACTACAGGGAGAAACAGATACGCAGTATTTT. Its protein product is CASSLLQGETDTQYF.

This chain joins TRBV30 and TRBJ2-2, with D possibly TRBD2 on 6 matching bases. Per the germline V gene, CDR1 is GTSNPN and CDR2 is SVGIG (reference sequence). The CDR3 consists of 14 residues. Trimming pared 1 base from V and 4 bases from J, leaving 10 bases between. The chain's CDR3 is CAWSGGGATGELFF. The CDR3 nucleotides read TGTGCCTGGAGTGGTGGAGGGGCCACCGGGGAGCTGTTTTTT.

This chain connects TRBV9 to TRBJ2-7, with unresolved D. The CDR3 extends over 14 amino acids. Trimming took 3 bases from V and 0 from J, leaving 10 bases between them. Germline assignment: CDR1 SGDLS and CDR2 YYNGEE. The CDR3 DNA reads TGTGCCAGCAGCGGAACCGGGTACTCCTACGAGCAGTACTTC. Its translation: CASSGTGYSYEQYF.

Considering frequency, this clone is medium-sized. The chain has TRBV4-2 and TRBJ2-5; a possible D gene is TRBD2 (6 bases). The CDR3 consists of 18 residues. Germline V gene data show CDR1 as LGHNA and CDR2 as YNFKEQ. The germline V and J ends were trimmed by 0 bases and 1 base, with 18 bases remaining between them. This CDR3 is CASSQDIGGAQPQETQYF. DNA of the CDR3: TGTGCCAGCAGCCAAGATATAGGCGGGGCGCAGCCCCAAGAGACCCAGTACTTC.

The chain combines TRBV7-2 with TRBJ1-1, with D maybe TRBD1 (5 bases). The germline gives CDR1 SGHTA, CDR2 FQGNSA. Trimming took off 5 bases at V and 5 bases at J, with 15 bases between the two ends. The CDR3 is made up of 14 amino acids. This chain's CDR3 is CASSPAGGITEAFF. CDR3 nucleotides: TGTGCCAGCAGCCCAGCCGGGGGGATTACTGAAGCTTTCTTT.

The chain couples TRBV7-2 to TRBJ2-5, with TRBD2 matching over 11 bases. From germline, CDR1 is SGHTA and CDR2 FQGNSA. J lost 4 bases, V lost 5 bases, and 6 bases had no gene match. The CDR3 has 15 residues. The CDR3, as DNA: TGTGCCAGCAGCCTACCGACTAGCGGGGCAGAGACCCAGTACTTC. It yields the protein CASSLPTSGAETQYF. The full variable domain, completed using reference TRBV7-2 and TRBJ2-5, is GAGVSQSPSNKVTEKGKDVELRCDPISGHTALYWYRQSLGQGLEFLIYFQGNSAPDKSGLPSDRFSAERTGGSVSTLTIQRTQQEDSAVYLCASSLPTSGAETQYFGPGTRLLVL.

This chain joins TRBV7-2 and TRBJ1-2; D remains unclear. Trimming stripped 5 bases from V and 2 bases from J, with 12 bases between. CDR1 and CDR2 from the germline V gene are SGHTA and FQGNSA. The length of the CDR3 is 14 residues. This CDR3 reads CASSPDAGNYGYTF. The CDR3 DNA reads TGTGCCAGCAGCCCCGACGCGGGAAACTATGGCTACACCTTC.

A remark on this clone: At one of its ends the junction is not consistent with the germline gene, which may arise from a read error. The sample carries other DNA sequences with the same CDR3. The CDR3 here is CASSYSKGAGQPQHF. CDR3 nucleotides: TGCGCCAGCAGTTACTCGAAGGGGGCAGGACAGCCCCAGCATTTT. The chain uses TRBV6-5 and TRBJ1-5, with 7 bases aligning to TRBD1. Looked up from germline, CDR1 is MNHEY and CDR2 is SVGAGI. The CDR3 sequence is 15 residues long.

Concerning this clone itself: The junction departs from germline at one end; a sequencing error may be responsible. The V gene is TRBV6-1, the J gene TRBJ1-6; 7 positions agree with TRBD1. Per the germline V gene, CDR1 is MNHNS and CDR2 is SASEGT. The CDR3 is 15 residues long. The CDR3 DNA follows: TGTGCCAGCAGCGAAGAGGGCAGGGGGTCGTCACCCCTCCACTTT. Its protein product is CASSEEGRGSSPLHF.

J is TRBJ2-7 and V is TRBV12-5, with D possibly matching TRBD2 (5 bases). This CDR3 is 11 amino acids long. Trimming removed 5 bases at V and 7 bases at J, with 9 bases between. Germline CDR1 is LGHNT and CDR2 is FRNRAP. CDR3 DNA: TGTGCTAGTGGTACGGGCGGGGAGCAGTACTTC. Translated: CASGTGGEQYF.

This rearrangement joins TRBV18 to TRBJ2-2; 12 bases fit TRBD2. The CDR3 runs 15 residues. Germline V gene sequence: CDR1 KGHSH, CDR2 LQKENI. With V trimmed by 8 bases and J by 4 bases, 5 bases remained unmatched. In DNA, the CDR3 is TGTGCCAGCACCCCGGGACTAGCGGGCACCGGGGAGCTGTTTTTT. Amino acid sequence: CASTPGLAGTGELFF. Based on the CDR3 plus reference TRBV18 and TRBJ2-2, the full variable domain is NAGVMQNPRHLVRRRGQEARLRCSPMKGHSHVYWYRQLPEEGLKFMVYLQKENIIDESGMPKERFSAEFPKEGPSILRIQQVVRGDSAAYFCASTPGLAGTGELFFGEGSRLTVL.

CDR3 in amino acids: CASSLASGGQPQHF. The CDR3 coding sequence is TGTGCCAGCAGCTTAGCGTCAGGGGGACAGCCCCAGCATTTT. This chain connects TRBV7-8 to TRBJ1-5, with 7 bases matching TRBD1. The CDR3 sequence is 14 residues long. Germline V gene sequence: CDR1 SGHVS, CDR2 FQNEAQ. V shed 0 bases, J shed 7 bases, and the junction held 3 bases outside the gene matches.

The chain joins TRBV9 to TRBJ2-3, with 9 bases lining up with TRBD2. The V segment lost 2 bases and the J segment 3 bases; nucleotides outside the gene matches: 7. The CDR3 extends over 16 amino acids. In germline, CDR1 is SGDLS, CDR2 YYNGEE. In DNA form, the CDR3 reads TGTGCCAGCAGCGTTGGGGCGGGGGGGCCTACAGATACGCAGTATTTT. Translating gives CASSVGAGGPTDTQYF.